This record looks at one T cell receptor beta chain sequence and its context. Its cognate antigen is unknown. The PCR had 60 Vbeta and 13 Jbeta primers. Original data processing: Counted up in a later analysis, unique TCR beta chains came to 65 million to 100 million, with around 9.9 million shared. Sequenced by immunoSEQ multiplex PCR; TCRdb stores in-frame clones only, minus some. V and J calls and clone size are as listed in that table; D and trimming were resolved from the DNA. The table includes about 130,000 clones, over 75% detected once. Germline CDR1 GTSNPN, CDR2 SVGIG (reference sequence). V dropped 7 bases and J dropped 0; count of bases not matched to a gene: 16. The CDR3 covers 18 residues. These data come from a study of cytomegalovirus exposure and HLA in healthy donors. Regarding the study as a whole: Most TCR sequences were seen very rarely across donors, but some public TCRs occurred in many. A missense variant in DCLRE1C was later tied to TCR beta V- and J-gene trimming.

The V and J genes are TRBV30 and TRBJ1-3; 9 nucleotides line up with TRBD1. Material: PBMCs. The TCR sequence derives from a male donor in good health and CMV-seropositive. CDR3 protein: CAFRTTWDRASSGNTIYF. The CDR3 bases are TGTGCCTTCCGCACAACCTGGGACAGGGCGAGCTCTGGAAACACCATATATTTT.